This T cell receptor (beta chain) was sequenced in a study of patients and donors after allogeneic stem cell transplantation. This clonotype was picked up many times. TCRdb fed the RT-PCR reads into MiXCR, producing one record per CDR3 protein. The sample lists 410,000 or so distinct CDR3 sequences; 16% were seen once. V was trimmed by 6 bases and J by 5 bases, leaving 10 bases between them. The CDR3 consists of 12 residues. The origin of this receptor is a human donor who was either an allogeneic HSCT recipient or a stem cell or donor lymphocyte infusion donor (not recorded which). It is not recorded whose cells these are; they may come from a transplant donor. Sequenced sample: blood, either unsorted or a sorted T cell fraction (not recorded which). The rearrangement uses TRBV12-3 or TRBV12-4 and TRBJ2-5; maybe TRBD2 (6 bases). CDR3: CASSPSGETQYF. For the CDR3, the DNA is TGTGCCAGCAGCCCCAGCGGGGAGACCCAGTACTTC.